These 3 T cell receptor beta chains originate from one sample sequenced in a study of blood T cell repertoires in COVID-19. The repertoire was sequenced with immunoSEQ multiplex PCR; TCRdb's copy has only in-frame clones and lacks some. The sample contains about 180,000 clones, about 88% of which appear only once. The sample consisted of peripheral blood. These TCRs come from a woman in her thirties with active or convalescent COVID-19.

The chain combines TRBV7-2 with TRBJ1-2; 7 nucleotides line up with TRBD1. In germline, CDR1 is SGHTA, CDR2 FQGNSA. Losses at the gene ends were 1 base for V and 7 bases for J; bases not matched to a gene: 12. CDR3 length: 16 residues. In DNA, the CDR3 is TGTGCCAGCAGCTTAGTACCCTCCGGGACAGAGACTGGCTACACCTTC. It specifies CASSLVPSGTETGYTF. Supplemented by reference TRBV7-2 and TRBJ1-2, the full variable domain reads GAGVSQSPSNKVTEKGKDVELRCDPISGHTALYWYRQSLGQGLEFLIYFQGNSAPDKSGLPSDRFSAERTGGSVSTLTIQRTQQEDSAVYLCASSLVPSGTETGYTFGSGTRLTVV.

The chain has TRBV9 and TRBJ2-7, with 9 bases fitting TRBD2. With 4 bases clipped from V and 4 bases from J, the junction kept 9 bases outside the gene matches. Germline V gene sequence: CDR1 SGDLS, CDR2 YYNGEE. There are 15 residues in the CDR3. Here the CDR3 DNA reads TGTGCCAGCAGCCTGGACGCGGGGGGGATGTACGAGCAGTACTTC. It codes for CASSLDAGGMYEQYF.

The chain has TRBV6-5 and TRBJ2-7, with 9 bases matching TRBD2. Trimming cost V 3 bases and J 2 bases; bases outside gene matches: 2. The CDR3 sequence is 14 residues long. Germline V lookup: CDR1 MNHEY, CDR2 SVGAGI. The CDR3 region has the DNA TGTGCCAGCAGTTATCAGCGGGGGGCCTACGAGCAGTACTTC. This translates into CASSYQRGAYEQYF.